Given below is one T cell receptor (beta chain) in context. Its matching antigen is unknown. The PCR had 60 Vbeta and 13 Jbeta primers. This table comes from immunoSEQ multiplex PCR, and its TCRdb copy is limited to in-frame clones, with some not included. This table has 100,000 to 150,000 clones, roughly 82% appearing once. The CDR3 is 14 residues long. The V and J ends lost 5 bases and 1 base respectively, with 11 bases between them. The germline V gene has CDR1 SGHNT and CDR2 YENEEA. These data come from a study of cytomegalovirus exposure and HLA in healthy donors. Whole-study findings and limits: TRBV6-2, TRBV6-3 and some other V segments were excluded as indistinguishable.

The origin of this receptor is a man between 18 and 35 years old in good health and CMV-seropositive. Sequencing used PBMCs. This chain joins TRBV11-3 and TRBJ1-1, with D hard to call. CDR3 in DNA: TGTGCCAGCAGCGGTCTCCGCAGGAACACTGAAGCTTTCTTT. This gives the protein CASSGLRRNTEAFF.